The present T cell receptor beta chain was sequenced within a study of T cells after yellow fever vaccination. Study-level background: Where fractions had low cell numbers, libraries were prepared from them with the SMART-Seq v4 Ultra Low Input RNA kit.

TCRdb used MiXCR to reprocess the 5' RACE reads, holding one entry per CDR3 protein. This repertoire shows 510,000 or so distinct CDR3 sequences, under 25% found once; its top ten account for roughly an eighth. The CDR3 spans 16 residues. The J segment lost 4 bases and the V segment lost 6 bases, leaving 10 bases of the junction unmatched. The germline gives CDR1 MNHEY, CDR2 SVGAGI. This clonotype was seen ten or more times. Sample: PBMCs, taken 15 days after the yellow fever booster vaccination. The V call is TRBV6-5, the J call TRBJ2-2, with TRBD2 identical over 8 bases. The sequence was collected from a young man who received the YFV17D yellow fever vaccine. The CDR3 region is CASSPEGLVGTGELFF. The CDR3 nucleotides read TGTGCCAGCAGCCCCGAGGGACTAGTGGGCACCGGGGAGCTGTTTTTT.